This T cell receptor (beta chain) comes out of a study of CD4 T cells in relation to SARS-CoV-2 and coronaviruses. CDR3 size: 13 residues. Between the trimmed V and J ends, which lost 1 base and 14 bases, there was a span of 12 bases. CDR1 SEHNR and CDR2 FQNEAQ come from the germline V gene (reference sequence). Comment on this clone: Its antigen is unidentified.

The table came from immunoSEQ multiplex PCR; TCRdb's copy has only in-frame clones and leaves some out. The sample comprises approximately 20,000 clones, around 68% of which are singletons, and over 15% rests with the top ten. The unexposed donors gave CD4+ T cells in about 2010-2019, prior to COVID-19. After roughly 9 days of culture, CD4+ T cells were isolated. Cultures held under 2.5 million PBMCs per well with roughly 10 IU/ml IL-2. The receptor was isolated from a human donor in good health. Sequences were obtained from CD4+ T cells from PBMCs, cultured in vitro. The gene calls are TRBV7-9 and TRBJ1-6; D gene unclear. The CDR3 here is CASSLEGIPALHF. In DNA, the CDR3 is TGTGCCAGCAGCTTAGAAGGCATCCCGGCCCTCCACTTT.